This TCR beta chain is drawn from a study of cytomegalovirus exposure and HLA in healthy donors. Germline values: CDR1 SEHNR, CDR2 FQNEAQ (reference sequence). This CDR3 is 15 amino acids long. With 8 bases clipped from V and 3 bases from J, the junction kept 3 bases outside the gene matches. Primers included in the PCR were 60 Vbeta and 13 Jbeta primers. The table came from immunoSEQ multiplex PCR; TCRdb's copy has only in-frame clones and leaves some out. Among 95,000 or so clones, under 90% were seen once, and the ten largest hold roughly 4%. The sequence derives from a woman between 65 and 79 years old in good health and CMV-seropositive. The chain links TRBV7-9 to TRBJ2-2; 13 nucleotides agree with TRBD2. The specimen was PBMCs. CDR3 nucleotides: TGTGCCAGCGGGACTAGCGGGATCTACACCGGGGAGCTGTTTTTT. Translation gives CASGTSGIYTGELFF.